This T cell receptor beta chain was sequenced during a study of blood T cell repertoires in COVID-19. Trimming shortened V by 1 base and J by 2 bases, and 15 bases separated the two germline ends. The CDR3 contains 17 residues. Germline loops: CDR1 MGHRA, CDR2 YSYEKL. Sequencing used immunoSEQ multiplex PCR; TCRdb keeps in-frame clones, though not all of them. This table has approximately 140,000 clones, roughly 84% appearing once. In its sample, this clone was seen a few times. The sequencing sample was made of peripheral blood. The sequence derives from a man between 70 and 80 years old with acute or convalescent COVID-19. This chain joins TRBV4-1 and TRBJ1-5; possible D gene TRBD1, 5 bases. The CDR3 DNA reads TGCGCCAGCAGCCAAGGGGTGACCCAAGGGGGCAATCAGCCCCAGCATTTT. Residues: CASSQGVTQGGNQPQHF.